A single sample is the source of the 23 T cell receptor beta chains below, sequenced in a study of blood T cell repertoires in COVID-19. Sequenced by immunoSEQ multiplex PCR; TCRdb stores in-frame clones only, minus some. This table holds about 270,000 clones, more than 75% found once. Source material: peripheral blood. The source of these receptors is a man aged 35-49 years with active or convalescent COVID-19.

The chain links TRBV7-2 to TRBJ2-7, with unresolved D. The germline V gene encodes CDR1 SGHTA and CDR2 FQGNSA. Trimming cost V 1 base and J 2 bases, with 6 bases left between them. The CDR3 runs to 13 residues. CDR3 in amino acids: CASSLGLAYEQYF. CDR3 in DNA: TGTGCCAGCAGCTTAGGTTTAGCCTACGAGCAGTACTTC.

This clone appeared once. The gene calls are TRBV29-1 and TRBJ1-1, with 7 nucleotides matching TRBD1. CDR3 size: 10 residues. The junction had 2 bases not matched to a gene; V was cut back by 1 base and J by 12 bases. Looked up from germline, CDR1 is SQVTM and CDR2 is ANQGSEA. As DNA, the CDR3 is TGCAGCGTTGAAGGACAGGGAACTTTCTTT. Translated: CSVEGQGTFF.

V usage is TRBV12-3 or TRBV12-4 and J usage is TRBJ1-2; 10 bases match TRBD1. The CDR3 loop spans 13 amino acids. Trimming removed 6 bases from V and 4 bases from J; junction bases left unmatched: 2. The CDR3 nucleotides read TGTGCCAGCAGGCGACAGGGGGCCTATGGCTACACCTTC. The encoded protein is CASRRQGAYGYTF.

The rearrangement links TRBV2 to TRBJ2-1; possible D gene TRBD2, 7 bases. Trimming took 4 bases from V and 1 from J, leaving 11 bases between them. This CDR3 has 15 residues. Germline-derived CDR1 and CDR2 are SNHLY and FYNNEI. CDR3 sequence: CASSVGGGSYNEQFF. CDR3 coding DNA: TGTGCCAGCAGTGTGGGAGGGGGTTCCTACAATGAGCAGTTCTTC.

The chain is built from TRBV6-2 or TRBV6-3 and TRBJ2-5; 7 positions agree with TRBD1. Germline CDR1 reads MNHEY; CDR2 reads SVGEGT. Trimming cost V 2 bases and J 5 bases; bases outside gene matches: 5. This CDR3 contains 14 residues. The CDR3 nucleotides are TGTGCCAGCAGTTACCCGGGACAGAGGGAGACCCAGTACTTC. It codes for CASSYPGQRETQYF.

The rearrangement links TRBV2 to TRBJ2-2, with D tentatively TRBD2 (5 bases). V was cut by 6 bases and J by 5 bases, with 13 bases left in between. The CDR3 runs 14 residues. In germline, CDR1 is SNHLY, CDR2 FYNNEI. CDR3 loop: CASRRRTETGELFF. CDR3 DNA sequence: TGTGCCAGCAGACGACGGACTGAGACCGGGGAGCTGTTTTTT.

CDR3 region: CASSLTGTGPADTQYF. CDR3 bases: TGTGCCAGCAGCTTAACCGGGACAGGGCCCGCAGATACGCAGTATTTT. The chain uses TRBV7-2 and TRBJ2-3, with 9 bases fitting TRBD1. The V segment lost 2 bases and the J segment 4 bases; nucleotides outside the gene matches: 7. Per germline, CDR1 SGHTA and CDR2 FQGNSA. The CDR3 consists of 16 residues.

The chain employs TRBV28 and TRBJ2-3; 14 bases fit TRBD2. The CDR3 is 18 amino acids. Germline V lookup: CDR1 MDHEN, CDR2 SYDVKM. V shed 3 bases and J 0 bases; nucleotides not matched to a gene: 5. In DNA, the CDR3 is TGTGCCAGCAGTTTGACTAGCGGGGGGGCCGGGAGCACAGATACGCAGTATTTT. It is translated as CASSLTSGGAGSTDTQYF.

The chain uses TRBV7-9 and TRBJ2-1, with 8 positions matching TRBD2. The V segment lost 1 base and the J segment 6 bases; nucleotides outside the gene matches: 11. Germline values: CDR1 SEHNR, CDR2 FQNEAQ (reference sequence). The CDR3 contains 17 residues. The CDR3, as DNA: TGTGCCAGCAGCTTAGGGGCGTCGAGCGGGAGAAGCAATGAGCAGTTCTTC. As protein: CASSLGASSGRSNEQFF.

The chain links TRBV21-1 to TRBJ2-5; the table's D call of TRBD2 was not tested on the DNA. TRBV21-1 constitutes a pseudogene. The CDR3 extends over 15 amino acids. The CDR3 region has the DNA TGTGCCAGCAGCAAGAGACTAGCGGGGCAAGAGACCCAGTACTTC. It yields the protein CASSKRLAGQETQYF.

This clone was observed a few times. The genes are TRBV6-6 and TRBJ2-1; a weak D match, TRBD2 (7 bases). The V gene lost 3 bases and the J gene lost 4 bases, with 13 bases spanning the gap. This CDR3 has 15 residues. The germline V gene has CDR1 MNHNY and CDR2 SVGAGI (reference sequence). CDR3 coding DNA: TGTGCCAGCAGTTATGGGGGGGCTGGGTACAATGAGCAGTTCTTC. Encoded protein: CASSYGGAGYNEQFF.

The chain links TRBV9 to TRBJ2-3, with D possibly TRBD1 on 7 matching bases. Deletions cut 3 bases from V and 6 bases from J, with 8 bases between. The germline V gene encodes CDR1 SGDLS and CDR2 YYNGEE. This CDR3 is 12 amino acids long. The CDR3, as DNA: TGTGCCAGCAGCGCAGGGGGGGATACGCAGTATTTT. It specifies CASSAGGDTQYF. Full variable domain (missing parts from reference TRBV9 and TRBJ2-3): DSGVTQTPKHLITATGQRVTLRCSPRSGDLSVYWYQQSLDQGLQFLIQYYNGEERAKGNILERFSAQQFPDLHSELNLSSLELGDSALYFCASSAGGDTQYFGPGTRLTVL.

This clone was picked up a small number of times. This chain uses TRBV7-6 with TRBJ1-1, with D unresolved. Germline CDR1 reads SGHVS; CDR2 reads FNYEAQ. The V gene lost 2 bases and the J gene lost 0 bases, with 7 bases spanning the gap. CDR3 length equals 14 residues. The CDR3 nucleotides are TGTGCCAGCAGCTTATCAGAAATGAACACTGAAGCTTTCTTT. Protein: CASSLSEMNTEAFF.

The genes are TRBV13 and TRBJ2-3; TRBD2 aligns across 13 bases. This CDR3 has 19 residues. Germline loops: CDR1 PRHDT, CDR2 FYEKMQ (reference sequence). The ends lost 5 bases at V and 3 bases at J; junction bases unmatched: 14. The DNA for the CDR3 is TGTGCCAGCAGCCCCCGAGGGGCGGGACTAGCGGGACGGACAGATACGCAGTATTTT. Residues: CASSPRGAGLAGRTDTQYF.

The chain joins TRBV3-1 (or the pseudogene TRBV3-2) to TRBJ2-7; possibly TRBD2 for D (6 bases). CDR3 length equals 13 residues. V dropped 0 bases and J dropped 7 bases, with 10 bases sitting between them. Germline CDR1 reads LGHDT; CDR2 reads YNNKEL (reference sequence). As DNA, the CDR3 is TGTGCCAGCAGCCAAGATAGGAGGGCTGAGCAGTACTTC. This gives the protein CASSQDRRAEQYF.

The CDR3 region has the DNA TGTGCCAGCAGCCAAGATCTGGCTAGCGGGGGAGCCGGGGAGCTGTTTTTT. Encoded protein: CASSQDLASGGAGELFF. The chain uses TRBV3-1 (or the pseudogene TRBV3-2) and TRBJ2-2, with 10 bases aligning to TRBD2. Germline assignment: CDR1 LGHDT and CDR2 YNNKEL (reference sequence). The J segment lost 6 bases and the V segment lost 0 bases, leaving 7 bases of the junction unmatched. This CDR3 is built from 17 residues.

Concerning this clone itself: This same CDR3 is encoded by further DNA sequences in the sample. This chain connects TRBV12-3 or TRBV12-4 to TRBJ1-1; D not resolved. The CDR3 extends over 13 amino acids. The V end lost 4 bases, the J end lost 1 base, and 7 bases lay between the germline ends. The CDR3 reads CASSWAGNTEAFF. CDR3 nucleotide sequence: TGTGCCAGCAGTTGGGCCGGGAACACTGAAGCTTTCTTT.

Only one count was recorded for this clone. V gene TRBV29-1 combines with J gene TRBJ1-6; D gene uncertain. V lost 5 bases and J lost 6, with 17 bases in between. Germline values: CDR1 SQVTM, CDR2 ANQGSEA. This CDR3 has 15 amino acids. CDR3 residues: CSVSTLREANSPLHF. DNA of the CDR3: TGCAGCGTTTCCACCCTGCGTGAGGCTAATTCACCCCTCCACTTT.

This chain connects TRBV6-5 to TRBJ2-7, with a tentative D call TRBD1 (6 bases). Trimming shortened V by 6 bases and J by 0 bases, and 12 bases separated the two germline ends. CDR1 and CDR2 (germline): MNHEY, SVGAGI. The CDR3 is 14 amino acids. The CDR3 nucleotides are TGTGCCAGCAGACGCCGGGACACCTCCTACGAGCAGTACTTC. Protein: CASRRRDTSYEQYF.

The J gene is TRBJ2-3, the V gene TRBV5-4; D unresolved. The CDR3 is 13 residues long. V was trimmed by 0 bases and J by 4 bases, leaving 6 bases between them. CDR1 is SGHNT, CDR2 YYREEE, per germline (reference sequence). CDR3 protein: CASSLAVSDTQYF. DNA for the CDR3: TGTGCCAGCAGCTTGGCGGTATCAGATACGCAGTATTTT.

This chain uses TRBV6-1 with TRBJ1-2; no definite D call. V lost 2 bases and J 4 bases, leaving 8 bases between the germline ends. Germline V lookup: CDR1 MNHNS, CDR2 SASEGT. The CDR3 covers 13 residues. CDR3: CASSEYGIYGYTF. The DNA for the CDR3 is TGTGCCAGCAGTGAATACGGGATCTATGGCTACACCTTC.

As regards this clone: Other DNA sequences in this sample translate to the same CDR3. This chain uses TRBV12-3 or TRBV12-4 with TRBJ2-7; D is unresolved. Trimming removed 4 bases at V and 4 bases at J, with 5 bases between. The CDR3 totals 11 residues. For the CDR3, the DNA is TGTGCCAGCAGTTCGGGTTACGAGCAGTACTTC. It codes for CASSSGYEQYF.

The chain combines TRBV5-6 with TRBJ2-7, with TRBD1 identical over 7 bases. The CDR3 runs to 12 residues. Germline V gives CDR1 SGHDT, CDR2 YYEEEE. The V gene end was trimmed by 5 bases and the J gene end by 5 bases; junction bases not matched to a gene: 4. This chain's CDR3 is CASSGQVNEQYF. The CDR3 DNA sequence: TGTGCCAGCAGTGGACAGGTAAACGAGCAGTACTTC. Looking up the rest from reference TRBV5-6 and TRBJ2-7 gives the full variable domain: DAGVTQSPTHLIKTRGQQVTLRCSPKSGHDTVSWYQQALGQGPQFIFQYYEEEERQRGNFPDRFSGHQFPNYSSELNVNALLLGDSALYLCASSGQVNEQYFGPGTRLTVT.